A selection of T cell receptor beta chains follows, all from one sample in a study of blood T cell repertoires in COVID-19. The protocol was immunoSEQ multiplex PCR, while the TCRdb copy is restricted to in-frame clones and leaves out a portion. The table shows 110,000 to 150,000 clones, with over 70% occurring only once. Input material: peripheral blood. All receptors derive from a woman between 55 and 75 years old with acute or convalescent COVID-19. Each CDR3 is given with its conserved first and last residue. A D gene is named only where the DNA matches it firmly. Only part of the rows carry a size: once, few, many, or a class if the clone is expanded.

-,TRBV7-9,-,TRBJ2-7,TGTGCCAGCAGGGCTGCAGGGGTTCGGGAGCAGTACTTC,CASRAAGVREQYF
-,TRBV19,-,TRBJ1-1,TGTGCCAGTAGTCTCCGGACAGCTCACGCGAACACTGAAGCTTTCTTT,CASSLRTAHANTEAFF
-,TRBV29-1,-,TRBJ2-7,TGCAGCGTTGAACAGGGGTCCCCCTACGAGCAGTACTTC,CSVEQGSPYEQYF
TRBD1,TRBV5-1,-,TRBJ1-1,TGCGCCAGCAGCTTGGCGGTGACAGGGTCTCTCAACACTGAAGCTTTCTTT,CASSLAVTGSLNTEAFF
TRBD1,TRBV5-1,-,TRBJ1-2,TGCGCCAGCAGGAGGACAGGGGAAGGTAACTATGGCTACACCTTC,CASRRTGEGNYGYTF
-,TRBV7-9,few,TRBJ1-5,TGTGCCAGCAGCTTAAACAGCTATCAGCCCCAGCATTTT,CASSLNSYQPQHF
-,TRBV28,-,TRBJ1-2,TGTGCCAGCAGTTTTGGGACTTCGCGTGGCTACACCTTC,CASSFGTSRGYTF
-,TRBV30,-,TRBJ2-5,TGTGCCTGGACTCCTCGGGGGGAGACCCAGTACTTC,CAWTPRGETQYF
-,TRBV20-1,-,TRBJ2-3,TGCAGTGCTAGTAATTCCTACACAGATACGCAGTATTTT,CSASNSYTDTQYF
-,TRBV4-2,-,TRBJ2-5,TGTGCCAGCAGCCAAGGTCCTAAGGGGGGGTGGGAGACCCAGTACTTC,CASSQGPKGGWETQYF
-,TRBV20-1,few,TRBJ2-1,TGCAGTGCTTATAGTCTGAATGAGCAGTTCTTC,CSAYSLNEQFF
-,TRBV3-1/TRBV3-2,-,TRBJ1-2,TGTGCCAGCAGCCAAGGTAGACAGGCCAATGCAGACACCTTC,CASSQGRQANADTF
-,TRBV19,-,TRBJ1-1,TGTGCCAGTAGCCCCCTTGTAGGACAGATGAACACTGAAGCTTTCTTT,CASSPLVGQMNTEAFF
-,TRBV27,-,TRBJ2-5,TGTGCCAGCAGTTTAAGCGTGGGAGAGACCCAGTACTTC,CASSLSVGETQYF
TRBD1,TRBV4-2,-,TRBJ2-6,TGTGCCAGCAGCCAACTGGGGACAGGGGCTACGGGCGGGGCCAACGTCCTGACTTTC,CASSQLGTGATGGANVLTF
TRBD1,TRBV6-5,few,TRBJ2-7,TGTGCCAGCAGCGCCGGGACAGGGGATGTCGAGCAGTACTTC,CASSAGTGDVEQYF
-,TRBV19,-,TRBJ1-2,TGTGCCAGTAGTAAACCGAACAGGGCTTTCGGCTATGGCTACACCTTC,CASSKPNRAFGYGYTF
TRBD1,TRBV11-2,-,TRBJ1-1,TGTGCCAGCAGCCTGAGACAGGGATTTGAAGCTTTCTTT,CASSLRQGFEAFF
-,TRBV19,-,TRBJ2-7,TGTGCCAGTAGTCCTCTTGGAGATTACTCCTACGAGCAGTACTTC,CASSPLGDYSYEQYF
TRBD2,TRBV27,once,TRBJ2-7,TGTGCCAGCAGACAAGCGGGAGGTCCCTACGAGCAGTACTTC,CASRQAGGPYEQYF
-,TRBV4-1,few,TRBJ1-2,TGCGCCAGCAGCCAAGCGGCCGAGGCCTATGGCTACACCTTC,CASSQAAEAYGYTF
TRBD2,TRBV27,-,TRBJ2-1,TGTGCCAGCAGTTTAACTTCGGGACTACCTGACGATGAGCAGTTCTTC,CASSLTSGLPDDEQFF
TRBD2,TRBV15,-,TRBJ2-2,TGTGCCACCAGCAGAGATGGACTAGCTGGGAACACCGGGGAGCTGTTTTTT,CATSRDGLAGNTGELFF
-,TRBV6-5,-,TRBJ1-5,TGTGCCAGCAGTTACCCGACGGGGGAAGGTAATCAGCCCCAGCATTTT,CASSYPTGEGNQPQHF
-,TRBV14,-,TRBJ2-1,TGTGCCAGCAGCCAAGGAAGTAACTTTTTTAGCTCCTACAATGAGCAGTTCTTC,CASSQGSNFFSSYNEQFF
-,TRBV30,-,TRBJ1-1,TGTGCCTGGAGTGTTTGGCGAAGGGAGAGGAACACTGAAGCTTTCTTT,CAWSVWRRERNTEAFF
TRBD1,TRBV5-1,-,TRBJ2-6,TGCGCCAGCAGCGTAGGACAGGGGGCGGGGGCCAACGTCCTGACTTTC,CASSVGQGAGANVLTF
-,TRBV30,-,TRBJ1-2,TGTGCCCCCCCAAGCTACACCTTC,CAPPSYTF
-,TRBV5-1,-,TRBJ2-1,TGCGCCAGTGGACTTTCAACATACAATGAGCAGTTCTTC,CASGLSTYNEQFF
-,TRBV3-1/TRBV3-2,-,TRBJ2-5,TGTGCCAGCAGCCGCTTCCATTCAAGGAGTGTGTCCGAAGAGACCCAGTACTTC,CASSRFHSRSVSEETQYF
-,TRBV2,-,TRBJ1-1,TGTGCCAGCAGTGACTACAGTTTGAACACTGAAGCTTTCTTT,CASSDYSLNTEAFF
TRBD2,TRBV6-2/TRBV6-3,-,TRBJ2-1,TGTGCCAGCAGTGGCTGGACTAGCGGGAGCGTCAACAATGAGCAGTTCTTC,CASSGWTSGSVNNEQFF
TRBD2,TRBV6-6,-,TRBJ2-3,TGTGCCAGCAGTCGCCCCCCGTTGGGCAGCGGGGGCACAGATACGCAGTATTTT,CASSRPPLGSGGTDTQYF
TRBD1,TRBV5-1,-,TRBJ1-1,TGCGCCAGCAGCTTTGACGGACAGGGGGCAGTGGGAGCTTTCTTT,CASSFDGQGAVGAFF
TRBD2,TRBV19,-,TRBJ2-1,TGTGCCAGTAGCAAAACCGGGACTAGCGGAGGCTACAATGAGCAGTTCTTC,CASSKTGTSGGYNEQFF
-,TRBV19,-,TRBJ2-1,TGTGCCAGTAGTATCCGCTCGGGTGGGTACAATGAGCAGTTCTTC,CASSIRSGGYNEQFF
-,TRBV24-1,-,TRBJ2-1,TGTGCCACCACGGGGAGCTCCTACAATGAGCAGTTCTTC,CATTGSSYNEQFF
-,TRBV19,-,TRBJ1-1,TGTGCCAGTAGTCCTTTAGACAGGCTCAACACTGAAGCTTTCTTT,CASSPLDRLNTEAFF
-,TRBV6-5,-,TRBJ1-1,TGTGCCAGCAGTTCCAGGGGAAGTACTGAAGCTTTCTTT,CASSSRGSTEAFF
TRBD1,TRBV5-1,-,TRBJ2-7,TGCGCCAGCAGCTTGGCAACAGAGACTTTCGGGACAGGGGCCTACGAGCAGTACTTC,CASSLATETFGTGAYEQYF
-,TRBV28,few,TRBJ1-1,TGTGCCAGTACCCCCTCCAGGGCAGTAAGGGGTGAAGCTTTCTTT,CASTPSRAVRGEAFF
-,TRBV6-4,once,TRBJ2-1,TGTGCCAGCAGCACCGGGACAATAGGGTATGAGCAGTTCTTC,CASSTGTIGYEQFF
-,TRBV27,-,TRBJ2-3,TGTGCCAGCAGTTTTCAGGATCACGATACGCAGTATTTT,CASSFQDHDTQYF
-,TRBV7-6,-,TRBJ2-1,TGTGCCAGCGCGGATCTTCTCTACAATGAGCAGTTCTTC,CASADLLYNEQFF
-,TRBV3-1/TRBV3-2,-,TRBJ2-7,TGTGCCAGCAGAGGAGGTGGGCTATACGAGCAGTACTTC,CASRGGGLYEQYF
TRBD2,TRBV19,-,TRBJ2-1,TGTGCCAGTAGTACCTTAGCGGGAGCCTCCTACAATGAGCAGTTCTTC,CASSTLAGASYNEQFF
TRBD1,TRBV27,-,TRBJ2-7,TGTGCCAGCTCCCGGGACAGGGAAGAGCAGTACTTC,CASSRDREEQYF
-,TRBV20-1,-,TRBJ1-1,TGCAGTGCTAGCCGTCGCCTCGGAGCTTTCTTT,CSASRRLGAFF
TRBD2,TRBV7-7,-,TRBJ2-1,TGTGCCAGCAGCGAGGGACTAGCGGGTTTCAATGAGCAGTTCTTC,CASSEGLAGFNEQFF
-,TRBV27,-,TRBJ1-1,TGTGCCAGCAGTCCCCTCGGGGGAGGTGCGAACACTGAAGCTTTCTTT,CASSPLGGGANTEAFF
TRBD1,TRBV19,once,TRBJ1-5,TGTGCCAGTAGTCTCCGGACAGGGAATCAGCCCCAGCATTTT,CASSLRTGNQPQHF
TRBD1,TRBV5-1,once,TRBJ1-1,TGCGCCAGCAGCAAATATCAGGGGGCTAACACTGAAGCTTTCTTT,CASSKYQGANTEAFF
-,TRBV21-1,-,TRBJ2-7,TGTGCCAGCAGCAAAGACAAGACAGGGTTTCCCTACGAGCAGTACTTC,CASSKDKTGFPYEQYF
-,TRBV11-2,-,TRBJ2-1,TGTGCCAGCAGCTTAGCGGGAGTCCTCAATGAGCAGTTCTTC,CASSLAGVLNEQFF